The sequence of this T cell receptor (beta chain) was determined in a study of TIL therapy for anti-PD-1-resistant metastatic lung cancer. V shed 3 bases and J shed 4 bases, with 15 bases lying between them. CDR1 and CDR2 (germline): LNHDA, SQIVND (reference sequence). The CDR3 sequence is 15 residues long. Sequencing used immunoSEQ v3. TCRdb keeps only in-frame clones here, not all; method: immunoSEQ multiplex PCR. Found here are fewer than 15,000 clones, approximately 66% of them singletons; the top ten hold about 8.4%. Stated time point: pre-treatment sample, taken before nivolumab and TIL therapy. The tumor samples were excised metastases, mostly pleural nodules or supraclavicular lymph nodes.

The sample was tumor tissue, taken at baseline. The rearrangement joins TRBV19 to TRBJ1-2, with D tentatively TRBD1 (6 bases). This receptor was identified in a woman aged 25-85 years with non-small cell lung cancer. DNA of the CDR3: TGTGCCAGTAGTATCTGGAGAGACAGGAGCTATGGCTACACCTTC. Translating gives CASSIWRDRSYGYTF.